These T cell receptor beta chains were read from a single sample in a study of shared clonotypes between healthy human individuals. Assay used: immunoSEQ multiplex PCR; TCRdb lists only in-frame clones, some missing. The sample includes over a million clones, 65% to 75% of them seen just once. The sequenced sample consisted of memory CD4+ T cells sorted from blood. The receptors derive from a man younger than 35 in good health. Both conserved end residues are part of each CDR3. Each record gives: D gene, clone size, V gene, J gene, CDR3 protein, CDR3 DNA. D genes are given only for firm matches. The size field is filled for only some rows; it gives once, few, many or a size class.

>.|.|TRBV18|TRBJ2-5
CASSPGQLETQYF
TGTGCCAGCTCCCCCGGACAGCTAGAGACCCAGTACTTC
>.|.|TRBV11-3|TRBJ2-2
CASSSAGELFF
TGTGCCAGCAGTTCAGCCGGGGAGCTGTTTTTT
>.|.|TRBV6-5|TRBJ1-2
CASSYSARANYGYTF
TGTGCCAGCAGTTACTCAGCAAGGGCTAACTATGGCTACACCTTC
>.|.|TRBV5-4|TRBJ1-2
CASSLVGVDGYTF
TGTGCCAGCAGCTTGGTGGGGGTCGATGGCTACACCTTC
>TRBD1|once|TRBV7-2|TRBJ2-1
CASSTGQGPYNEQFF
TGTGCCAGCAGCACAGGACAGGGCCCCTACAATGAGCAGTTCTTC
>TRBD1|.|TRBV27|TRBJ1-6
CASSPRQGASPLHF
TGTGCCAGCAGTCCCAGACAGGGAGCTTCACCCCTCCACTTT
>.|.|TRBV7-8|TRBJ2-7
CASVSDGAYEQYF
TGTGCCAGCGTGAGCGACGGGGCCTACGAGCAGTACTTC
>TRBD1|many|TRBV18|TRBJ1-4
CASSLNSGRGAEKLFF
TGTGCCAGCTCACTCAACTCGGGCAGGGGGGCTGAAAAACTGTTTTTT
>.|.|TRBV7-2|TRBJ2-3
CASSLRGVGVDTQYF
TGTGCCAGCAGCTTACGCGGAGTAGGGGTAGATACGCAGTATTTT
>.|.|TRBV4-3|TRBJ2-5
CASSQGTSGFQETQYF
TGCGCCAGCAGCCAAGGAACTTCCGGGTTCCAAGAGACCCAGTACTTC
>.|once|TRBV6-5|TRBJ2-1
CASGSYNEQFF
TGTGCCAGCGGTTCTTACAATGAGCAGTTCTTC
>.|.|TRBV30|TRBJ1-5
CAWSVDENQPQHF
TGTGCCTGGAGCGTCGACGAAAATCAGCCCCAGCATTTT
>.|.|TRBV28|TRBJ1-2
CASSLLQGPRGGYTF
TGTGCCAGCAGTTTATTGCAGGGCCCAAGAGGAGGCTACACCTTC
>.|once|TRBV5-1|TRBJ2-4
CASSSLNGQIQYF
TGCGCCAGCAGCTCCTTAAATGGACAGATTCAGTACTTC
>TRBD2|.|TRBV5-1|TRBJ2-3
CASSAAAGGTDTQYF
TGCGCCAGCAGCGCAGCGGCGGGGGGCACAGATACGCAGTATTTT
>TRBD2|.|TRBV11-3|TRBJ2-3
CASSPSTSGTDTQYF
TGTGCCAGCAGCCCTAGTACTAGCGGAACAGATACGCAGTATTTT
>.|.|TRBV4-1|TRBJ2-2
CASSPNPQGTGELFF
TGCGCCAGCAGCCCGAACCCCCAGGGGACCGGGGAGCTGTTTTTT
>.|.|TRBV10-2|TRBJ2-5
CASSENGGTQETQYF
TGCGCCAGCAGTGAGAATGGGGGGACGCAAGAGACCCAGTACTTC
>TRBD1|.|TRBV5-6|TRBJ1-1
CATSASGGITEAFF
TGTGCCACCTCAGCGTCAGGGGGTATAACTGAAGCTTTCTTT
>.|.|TRBV5-4|TRBJ1-2
CASSSPSLHGYTF
TGTGCCAGCAGCTCCCCATCGCTCCATGGCTACACCTTC
>TRBD1|.|TRBV5-6|TRBJ2-3
CASSLGRRDRARSTDTQYF
TGTGCCAGCAGCTTGGGAAGAAGGGACAGAGCAAGGAGCACAGATACGCAGTATTTT
>.|.|TRBV25-1|TRBJ1-5
CASSGKGGNQPQHF
TGTGCCAGCAGCGGTAAAGGGGGAAATCAGCCCCAGCATTTT
>.|once|TRBV5-1|TRBJ2-6
CASRQDSSSGANVLTF
TGCGCCAGCAGACAGGACAGTTCCTCTGGGGCCAACGTCCTGACTTTC
>.|.|TRBV27|TRBJ2-3
CASSFALASTQYF
TGTGCCAGCAGTTTCGCGTTAGCGAGTACGCAGTATTTT
>.|.|TRBV15|TRBJ1-6
CATSRDLTRESPLHF
TGTGCCACCAGCAGAGATCTAACGAGGGAATCACCCCTCCACTTT
>.|.|TRBV7-2|TRBJ1-5
CASSLSDYYSNQPQHF
TGTGCCAGCAGCTTATCGGATTACTATAGCAATCAGCCCCAGCATTTT
>.|.|TRBV9|TRBJ2-5
CASSARSEGWETQYF
TGTGCCAGCAGCGCCAGATCGGAGGGGTGGGAGACCCAGTACTTC
>TRBD1|.|TRBV6-1|TRBJ2-5
CASSARWGQGLETQYF
TGTGCCAGCAGTGCCCGGTGGGGACAGGGCTTGGAGACCCAGTACTTC
>.|.|TRBV5-6|TRBJ2-7
CASSPTGSSYEQYF
TGTGCCAGCAGCCCCACCGGGAGCTCCTACGAGCAGTACTTC
>.|.|TRBV18|TRBJ1-2
CASSPRAGQVDGYTF
TGTGCCAGCTCACCTCGCGCGGGGCAGGTCGATGGCTACACCTTC
>TRBD1|.|TRBV5-6|TRBJ2-5
CASSGTGVETQYF
TGTGCCAGCAGCGGGACAGGGGTTGAGACCCAGTACTTC
>.|.|TRBV15|TRBJ1-1
CATSRGEANTEAFF
TGTGCCACCAGTCGAGGGGAGGCGAACACTGAAGCTTTCTTT
>.|.|TRBV4-1|TRBJ1-2
CASSQTQGKVGYTF
TGCGCCAGCAGCCAGACCCAGGGTAAGGTTGGCTACACCTTC
>.|.|TRBV29-1|TRBJ2-7
CSVAFNSYEQYF
TGCAGCGTTGCCTTTAACTCCTACGAGCAGTACTTC
>.|.|TRBV6-5|TRBJ1-1
CATFDSMNTEAFF
TGTGCCACCTTCGACAGCATGAACACTGAAGCTTTCTTT
>.|few|TRBV2|TRBJ1-1
CASSGGGNAFF
TGTGCCAGCAGTGGGGGAGGGAACGCTTTCTTT
>.|.|TRBV6-5|TRBJ2-5
CASSYGPGKGEETQYF
TGTGCCAGCAGTTACGGACCCGGGAAAGGGGAAGAGACCCAGTACTTC
>TRBD1|.|TRBV5-1|TRBJ2-7
CASSLEVTGFHEQYF
TGCGCCAGCAGCTTGGAAGTGACAGGGTTCCACGAGCAGTACTTC
>.|.|TRBV7-9|TRBJ1-1
CASTKDRENTEAFF
TGTGCCAGCACCAAAGACAGAGAGAACACTGAAGCTTTCTTT
>.|.|TRBV28|TRBJ2-7
CASSFWSGQGSGEQYF
TGTGCCAGCAGTTTTTGGTCTGGGCAGGGTAGTGGCGAGCAGTACTTC
>.|.|TRBV18|TRBJ1-5
CASSQYSDQPQHF
TGTGCCAGCTCACAATACAGCGATCAGCCCCAGCATTTT
>TRBD1|.|TRBV29-1|TRBJ2-7
CSVEDLGGGYEQYF
TGCAGCGTTGAAGATCTAGGGGGCGGATACGAGCAGTACTTC